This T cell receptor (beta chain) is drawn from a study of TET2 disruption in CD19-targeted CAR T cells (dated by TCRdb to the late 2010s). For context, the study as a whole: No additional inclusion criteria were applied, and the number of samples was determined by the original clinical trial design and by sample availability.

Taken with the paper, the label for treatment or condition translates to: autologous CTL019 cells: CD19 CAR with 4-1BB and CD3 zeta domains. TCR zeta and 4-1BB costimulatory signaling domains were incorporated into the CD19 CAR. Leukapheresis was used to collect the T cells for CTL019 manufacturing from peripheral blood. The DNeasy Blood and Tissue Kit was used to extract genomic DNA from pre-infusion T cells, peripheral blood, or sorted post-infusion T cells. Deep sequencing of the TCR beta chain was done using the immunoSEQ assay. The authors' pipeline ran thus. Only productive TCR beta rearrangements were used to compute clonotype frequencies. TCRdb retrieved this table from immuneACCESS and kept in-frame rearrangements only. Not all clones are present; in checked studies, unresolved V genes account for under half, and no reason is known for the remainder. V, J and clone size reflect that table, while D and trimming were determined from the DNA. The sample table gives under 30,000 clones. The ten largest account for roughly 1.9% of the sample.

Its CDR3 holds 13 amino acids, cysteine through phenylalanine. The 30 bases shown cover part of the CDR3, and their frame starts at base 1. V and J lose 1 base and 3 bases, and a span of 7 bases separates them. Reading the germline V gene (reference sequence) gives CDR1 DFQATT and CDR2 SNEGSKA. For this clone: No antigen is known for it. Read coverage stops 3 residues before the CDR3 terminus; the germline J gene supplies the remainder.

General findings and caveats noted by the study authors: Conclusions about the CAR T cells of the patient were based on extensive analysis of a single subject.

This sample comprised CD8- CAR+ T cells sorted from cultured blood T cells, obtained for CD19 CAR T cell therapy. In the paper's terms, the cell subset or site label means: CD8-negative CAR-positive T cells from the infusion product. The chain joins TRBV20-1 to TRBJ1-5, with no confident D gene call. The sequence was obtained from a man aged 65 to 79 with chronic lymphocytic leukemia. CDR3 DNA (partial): TGCAGTGCTAGAGGGGCAGCCAATCAGCCC. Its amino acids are CSARGAANQP. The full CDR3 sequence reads CSARGAANQPQHF.